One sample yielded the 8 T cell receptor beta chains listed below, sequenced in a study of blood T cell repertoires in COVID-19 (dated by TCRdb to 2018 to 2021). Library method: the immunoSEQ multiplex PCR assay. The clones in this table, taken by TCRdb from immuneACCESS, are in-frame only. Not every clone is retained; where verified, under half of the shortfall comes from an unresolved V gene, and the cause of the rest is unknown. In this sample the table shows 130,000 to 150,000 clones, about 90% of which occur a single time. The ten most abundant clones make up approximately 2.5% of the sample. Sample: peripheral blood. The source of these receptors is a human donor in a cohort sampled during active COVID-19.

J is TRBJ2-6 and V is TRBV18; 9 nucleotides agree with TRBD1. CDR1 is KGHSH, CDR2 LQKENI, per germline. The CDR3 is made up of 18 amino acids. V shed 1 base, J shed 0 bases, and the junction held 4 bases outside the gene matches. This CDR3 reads CASSPRTGALSGANVLTF. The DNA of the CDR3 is TGTGCCAGCTCACCACGGACAGGGGCTCTCTCTGGGGCCAACGTCCTGACTTTC.

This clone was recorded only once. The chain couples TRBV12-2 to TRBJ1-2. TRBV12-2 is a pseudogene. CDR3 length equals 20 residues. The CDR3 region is CASRLAPSGNRRLRSYGYTF. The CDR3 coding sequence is TGTGCAAGTCGCTTAGCCCCCTCGGGGAACCGAAGGTTACGTAGCTATGGCTACACCTTC.

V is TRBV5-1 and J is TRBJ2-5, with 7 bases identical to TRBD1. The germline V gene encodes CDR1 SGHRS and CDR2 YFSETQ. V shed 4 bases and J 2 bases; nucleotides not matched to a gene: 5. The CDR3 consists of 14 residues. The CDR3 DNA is TGCGCCAGCAGCCGGATGGGACAGCAAGAGACCCAGTACTTC. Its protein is CASSRMGQQETQYF.

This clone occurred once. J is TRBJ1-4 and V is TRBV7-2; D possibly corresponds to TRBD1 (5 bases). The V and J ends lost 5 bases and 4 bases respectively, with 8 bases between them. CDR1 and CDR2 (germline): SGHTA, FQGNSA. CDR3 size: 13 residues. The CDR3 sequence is CASSRDYNEKLFF. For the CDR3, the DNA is TGTGCCAGCAGCCGGGACTATAATGAAAAACTGTTTTTT.

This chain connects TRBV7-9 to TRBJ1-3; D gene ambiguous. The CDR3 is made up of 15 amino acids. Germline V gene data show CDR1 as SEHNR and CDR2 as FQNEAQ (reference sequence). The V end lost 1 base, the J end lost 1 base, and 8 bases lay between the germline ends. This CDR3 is CASSLGAESGNTIYF. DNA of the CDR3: TGTGCCAGCAGCTTAGGCGCGGAATCTGGAAACACCATATATTTT. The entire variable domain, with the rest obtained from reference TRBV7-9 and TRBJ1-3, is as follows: DTGVSQNPRHKITKRGQNVTFRCDPISEHNRLYWYRQTLGQGPEFLTYFQNEAQLEKSRLLSDRFSAERPKGSFSTLEIQRTEQGDSAMYLCASSLGAESGNTIYFGEGSWLTVV.

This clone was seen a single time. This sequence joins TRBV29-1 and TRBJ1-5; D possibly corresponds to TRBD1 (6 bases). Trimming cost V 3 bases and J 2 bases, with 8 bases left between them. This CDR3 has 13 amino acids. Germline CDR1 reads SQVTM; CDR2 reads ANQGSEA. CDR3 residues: CSVEAGGNQPQHF. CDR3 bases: TGCAGCGTTGAGGCAGGGGGCAATCAGCCCCAGCATTTT.

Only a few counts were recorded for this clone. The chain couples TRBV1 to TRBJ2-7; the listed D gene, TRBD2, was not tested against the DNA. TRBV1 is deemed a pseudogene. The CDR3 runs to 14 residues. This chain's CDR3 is CTSSQIVLAGEQYF. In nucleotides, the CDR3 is TGCACCAGCAGCCAAATCGTCCTAGCGGGCGAGCAGTACTTC.

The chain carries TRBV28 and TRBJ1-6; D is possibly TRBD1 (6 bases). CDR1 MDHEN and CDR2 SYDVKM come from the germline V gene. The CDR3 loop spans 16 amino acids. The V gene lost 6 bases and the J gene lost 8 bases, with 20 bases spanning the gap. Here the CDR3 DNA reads TGTGCCAGCAGCAAGGGGGGGGGAGTGGCATATTCACCCCTCCACTTT. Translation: CASSKGGGVAYSPLHF.